The 11 T cell receptor beta chains in this list originate from one sample, sequenced in a study of T cell clonotyping in hematopoietic cell transplantation. Data came from immunoSEQ multiplex PCR; TCRdb stores just in-frame clones and leaves some out. This table holds 60,000 to 75,000 clones, 85% to 95% found once. Material: peripheral blood mononuclear cells. These receptors originate from a middle-aged man in good health. Some clones in this sample may be carry-over from other donors' samples.

The genes are TRBV4-3 and TRBJ1-1, with D unclear. The CDR3 contains 13 residues. Germline values: CDR1 LGHNA, CDR2 YSLEER. The V gene lost 4 bases and the J gene lost 0 bases, with 6 bases spanning the gap. The CDR3 loop reads CASSPQVNTEAFF. In nucleotides, the CDR3 is TGCGCCAGCAGCCCCCAAGTGAACACTGAAGCTTTCTTT.

The genes are TRBV7-9 and TRBJ1-1; D is uncertain. CDR1 and CDR2 from the germline V gene are SEHNR and FQNEAQ (reference sequence). CDR3 length equals 13 residues. V was clipped by 1 base and J by 1 base, with 4 bases between them. The DNA for the CDR3 is TGTGCCAGCAGCTTAGTCGGGAACACTGAAGCTTTCTTT. Residues: CASSLVGNTEAFF.

This chain connects TRBV6-4 to TRBJ2-6; D call uncertain. The CDR3 loop spans 14 amino acids. Germline CDR1 reads MRHNA; CDR2 reads SNTAGT. The germline V and J ends were trimmed by 4 bases and 0 bases, with 4 bases remaining between them. The CDR3 nucleotides read TGTGCCAGCAGTGCAATCTCTGGGGCCAACGTCCTGACTTTC. It encodes CASSAISGANVLTF.

The CDR3 DNA reads as TGTGCCAGCGGGACAGACACTGAAGCTTTCTTT. The encoded protein is CASGTDTEAFF. The rearrangement links TRBV6-6 to TRBJ1-1; 7 positions match TRBD1. Germline V CDR1 and CDR2: MNHNY, SVGAGI (reference sequence). This CDR3 is built from 11 residues. Unmatched junction bases numbered 0, after V lost 8 bases and J lost 3 bases.

The chain recombines TRBV11-3 with TRBJ2-2; TRBD1 might be the D (6 bases). V shed 3 bases and J shed 4 bases, with 15 bases lying between them. The CDR3 spans 16 residues. Germline lookup yields CDR1 SGHNT and CDR2 YENEEA. The CDR3 region is CASSLGDTGGTGELFF. DNA for the CDR3: TGTGCCAGCAGCTTGGGGGACACCGGAGGCACCGGGGAGCTGTTTTTT.

The chain uses TRBV10-1 and TRBJ2-7; 10 bases map to TRBD1. Germline V CDR1 and CDR2: WNHNN, SYGVQD (reference sequence). The junction had 5 bases not matched to a gene; V was cut back by 6 bases and J by 3 bases. This CDR3 region has 14 residues. This CDR3 reads CASRDRGLHYEQYF. The CDR3 nucleotides read TGCGCCAGCAGAGACAGGGGGCTTCACTACGAGCAGTACTTC.

The chain joins TRBV5-6 to TRBJ2-2, with TRBD2 identical over 7 bases. After removal of 2 bases from V and 7 bases from J, the junction contained 14 bases not matched to a gene. Germline V CDR1 and CDR2: SGHDT, YYEEEE. The CDR3 consists of 17 residues. Here the CDR3 DNA reads TGTGCCAGCAGCTTCAAAAGGCTAGCGGCTTTTAACGGGGAGCTGTTTTTT. Translation gives CASSFKRLAAFNGELFF. Variable domain in full (rest from reference TRBV5-6 and TRBJ2-2): DAGVTQSPTHLIKTRGQQVTLRCSPKSGHDTVSWYQQALGQGPQFIFQYYEEEERQRGNFPDRFSGHQFPNYSSELNVNALLLGDSALYLCASSFKRLAAFNGELFFGEGSRLTVL.

The chain joins TRBV4-1 to TRBJ2-1; D possibly corresponds to TRBD1 (5 bases). The CDR3 is 14 amino acids. V lost 2 bases and J lost 5, with 10 bases in between. Per germline, CDR1 MGHRA and CDR2 YSYEKL. CDR3 DNA: TGCGCCAGCAGCCAACTGTTGACAGACAATGAGCAGTTCTTC. This translates into CASSQLLTDNEQFF.

The chain is built from TRBV7-2 and TRBJ2-4; TRBD1 agrees at 7 bases. Germline V gene data show CDR1 as SGHTA and CDR2 as FQGNSA. The junction had 10 bases not matched to a gene; V was cut back by 4 bases and J by 7 bases. The CDR3 is made up of 15 amino acids. The CDR3 region has the DNA TGTGCCAGCAGCTATAGAGAGGCACAGGGGAACATTCAGTACTTC. Its translation is CASSYREAQGNIQYF.

V gene TRBV28 combines with J gene TRBJ2-7, with a tentative D call TRBD2 (5 bases). Germline CDR1 reads MDHEN; CDR2 reads SYDVKM. Trimming cost V 5 bases and J 6 bases, with 17 bases left between them. The CDR3 is made up of 14 amino acids. The CDR3 region is CASSRGLRSSEQYF. In DNA, the CDR3 is TGTGCCAGCAGTCGGGGTCTTCGGTCGAGCGAGCAGTACTTC.

The chain couples TRBV6-4 to TRBJ1-2; D uncertain. The CDR3 runs to 13 residues. Deletions cut 2 bases from V and 0 bases from J, with 4 bases between. Germline V CDR1 and CDR2: MRHNA, SNTAGT. This CDR3 is CASSDMANYGYTF. As DNA, the CDR3 is TGTGCCAGCAGTGACATGGCTAACTATGGCTACACCTTC.